A single sample is the source of the 23 T cell receptor beta chains below, sequenced in a study of T cell changes during pregnancy in multiple sclerosis. Libraries were prepared by immunoSEQ multiplex PCR; TCRdb keeps only in-frame clonotypes and omits some of them. The sample comprises 70,000 or so clones, over 80% of which are singletons, and about 2% rests with the top ten. Sequences were derived from peripheral blood, sampled in the third trimester of pregnancy. These receptors came from a female donor in good health, enrolled as a control in a pregnancy study.

CDR3 loop: CASSLEFRVTEAFF. Here the CDR3 DNA reads TGTGCCAGCAGCTTAGAGTTCCGAGTCACTGAAGCTTTCTTT. This sequence joins TRBV7-9 and TRBJ1-1; D gene unclear. The CDR3 spans 14 residues. V was trimmed by 1 base and J by 4 bases, leaving 10 bases between them. Germline loops: CDR1 SEHNR, CDR2 FQNEAQ (reference sequence).

The chain employs TRBV19 and TRBJ1-4, with 9 positions matching TRBD1. J lost 7 bases, V lost 10 bases, and 13 bases had no gene match. Germline CDR1 reads LNHDA; CDR2 reads SQIVND (reference sequence). This CDR3 comprises 15 residues. The CDR3 region has the DNA TGTGCCACCACGACAGACAGGGGGAAAGGTGAAAAACTGTTTTTT. It is translated as CATTTDRGKGEKLFF.

The genes are TRBV9 and TRBJ2-5, with D perhaps TRBD2 (6 bases). Germline CDR1 is SGDLS and CDR2 is YYNGEE. CDR3 length: 15 amino acids. Trimming pared 0 bases from V and 1 base from J, leaving 10 bases between. The CDR3 DNA follows: TGTGCCAGCAGCGTAGGACTAGGGCGCCAAGAGACCCAGTACTTC. This gives the protein CASSVGLGRQETQYF.

The chain links TRBV6-6 to TRBJ2-5; D is perhaps TRBD2 (6 bases). Looked up from germline, CDR1 is MNHNY and CDR2 is SVGAGI (reference sequence). This CDR3 contains 12 residues. V gave up 5 bases and J gave up 4 bases, with 8 bases separating them. The CDR3 loop is CASSGSGETQYF. CDR3 DNA sequence: TGTGCCAGCAGTGGTAGCGGAGAGACCCAGTACTTC.

This chain uses TRBV5-1 with TRBJ2-4; 10 bases agree with TRBD1. The CDR3 sequence is 16 residues long. Germline lookup yields CDR1 SGHRS and CDR2 YFSETQ. After removal of 0 bases from V and 4 bases from J, the junction contained 4 bases not matched to a gene. CDR3 sequence reads: CASSLVGQGEKNIQYF. CDR3 in DNA: TGCGCCAGCAGCTTGGTCGGACAGGGGGAGAAAAACATTCAGTACTTC.

The chain carries TRBV5-1 and TRBJ2-3; 10 nucleotides agree with TRBD2. There are 16 residues in the CDR3. The junction had 7 bases not matched to a gene; V was cut back by 4 bases and J by 2 bases. Germline loops: CDR1 SGHRS, CDR2 YFSETQ. DNA for the CDR3: TGCGCCAGCAGCGGGCTAGCGGGAGATCCCACAGATACGCAGTATTTT. It specifies CASSGLAGDPTDTQYF.

This chain uses TRBV6-5 with TRBJ1-2, with 10 bases lining up with TRBD1. Trimming cost V 6 bases and J 2 bases; bases outside gene matches: 6. The germline gives CDR1 MNHEY, CDR2 SVGAGI. CDR3 length: 15 amino acids. Here the CDR3 reads CASRDPGQGNYGYTF. Here the CDR3 DNA reads TGTGCCAGCAGAGACCCGGGACAGGGGAACTATGGCTACACCTTC.

V gene TRBV2 combines with J gene TRBJ2-3, with D hard to call. V lost 7 bases and J lost 6, with 26 bases in between. The CDR3 runs 17 residues. In germline, CDR1 is SNHLY, CDR2 FYNNEI. CDR3 coding DNA: TGTGCCAGCACTGAGGCCCAAGCCTCCAGCGTCGCGGATACGCAGTATTTT. Protein sequence: CASTEAQASSVADTQYF.

V gene TRBV7-8 combines with J gene TRBJ2-3; 13 positions agree with TRBD2. CDR3 length equals 16 residues. V lost 4 bases, J lost 4 bases, and 5 bases stayed unmatched. Germline CDR1 SGHVS, CDR2 FQNEAQ. CDR3 in amino acids: CASSSQTSGRADTQYF. The CDR3 coding sequence is TGTGCCAGCAGCTCGCAAACTAGCGGGAGGGCAGATACGCAGTATTTT.

J is TRBJ2-7 and V is TRBV18, with D perhaps matching TRBD2 (6 bases). Germline CDR1 is KGHSH and CDR2 is LQKENI. V was cut by 4 bases and J by 2 bases, with 9 bases left in between. The CDR3 totals 13 residues. The CDR3 DNA is TGTGCCAGCTCACAACCGGGAGCCTACGAGCAGTACTTC. Translation: CASSQPGAYEQYF.

The chain carries TRBV5-6 and TRBJ2-7, with D perhaps TRBD2 (5 bases). CDR1 and CDR2 (germline): SGHDT, YYEEEE. The CDR3 sequence is 14 residues long. The V end was cut by 0 bases, the J end by 2 bases, with 9 bases between. The CDR3 spells CASSLGDYPYEQYF. The CDR3 region has the DNA TGTGCCAGCAGCTTGGGAGACTACCCCTACGAGCAGTACTTC.

The chain joins TRBV14 to TRBJ2-7, with a weak D call TRBD1 (5 bases). V gave up 4 bases and J gave up 2 bases, with 9 bases separating them. Germline V CDR1 and CDR2: SGHDN, FVKESK. The CDR3 spans 13 residues. The CDR3 reads CASSRDSTYEQYF. CDR3 nucleotide sequence: TGTGCCAGCAGCCGAGACAGTACCTACGAGCAGTACTTC.

This rearrangement joins TRBV5-4 to TRBJ2-7, with 11 nucleotides matching TRBD1. CDR3 length: 15 residues. CDR1 is SGHNT, CDR2 YYREEE, per germline (reference sequence). J lost 6 bases, V lost 0 bases, and 5 bases had no gene match. This CDR3 reads CASSLAPDRGREQYF. CDR3 bases: TGTGCCAGCAGCTTGGCCCCGGACAGGGGGCGCGAGCAGTACTTC.

This chain uses TRBV5-5 with TRBJ1-5, with D maybe TRBD1 (6 bases). The CDR3 covers 17 residues. Germline CDR1 SGHKS, CDR2 YYEKEE (reference sequence). The germline V and J ends were trimmed by 3 bases and 5 bases, with 21 bases remaining between them. The CDR3 loop reads CASSWGGAWTADQPQHF. CDR3 DNA: TGTGCCAGCAGCTGGGGTGGTGCGTGGACAGCGGATCAGCCCCAGCATTTT.

The chain is built from TRBV27 and TRBJ2-4; TRBD2 is a possible D gene (6 bases). CDR1 and CDR2 (germline): MNHEY, SMNVEV (reference sequence). V was clipped by 6 bases and J by 8 bases, with 17 bases between them. The CDR3 runs 14 residues. The CDR3 spells CASRAGSKADIQYF. The CDR3 region has the DNA TGTGCCAGCAGAGCGGGCTCGAAAGCGGACATTCAGTACTTC.

V gene TRBV30 combines with J gene TRBJ1-2, with D perhaps TRBD1 (5 bases). Trimming shortened V by 8 bases and J by 5 bases, and 18 bases separated the two germline ends. This CDR3 spans 13 amino acids. Germline assignment: CDR1 GTSNPN and CDR2 SVGIG (reference sequence). This CDR3 reads CARTKLDRYGYTF. The CDR3 DNA is TGTGCCCGAACGAAGCTTGACAGATATGGCTACACCTTC.

This chain uses TRBV11-2 with TRBJ1-2; maybe TRBD1 (6 bases). Trimming took off 4 bases at V and 4 bases at J, with 25 bases between the two ends. This CDR3 has 18 residues. CDR1 SGHAT and CDR2 FQNNGV come from the germline V gene. The CDR3, as DNA: TGTGCCAGCAGCTCTTTATACACAGGGTCAATGGGCGGCTATGGCTACACCTTC. It yields the protein CASSSLYTGSMGGYGYTF.

V gene TRBV7-2 combines with J gene TRBJ1-2, with 9 bases fitting TRBD1. V lost 1 base to trimming and J lost 1 base; unmatched junction nucleotides: 4. CDR1 and CDR2 (germline): SGHTA, FQGNSA. The CDR3 has 16 residues. The CDR3 bases are TGTGCCAGCAGCTTAGGGAACAGGGGGCTTAACTATGGCTACACCTTC. Amino acids: CASSLGNRGLNYGYTF.

This chain uses TRBV7-2 with TRBJ2-3, with TRBD2 identical over 9 bases. V lost 4 bases, J lost 7 bases, and 12 bases stayed unmatched. The CDR3 is made up of 16 amino acids. The germline CDR1 and CDR2 sequences are SGHTA and FQGNSA. The CDR3 coding sequence is TGTGCCAGCAGCTCGCGAGGCGGGGGGGCGGGTCATACGCAGTATTTT. Translated: CASSSRGGGAGHTQYF.

The chain combines TRBV6-5 with TRBJ1-2, with 8 nucleotides matching TRBD1. V lost 5 bases and J lost 5; bases outside the gene matches: 10. The germline gives CDR1 MNHEY, CDR2 SVGAGI. The CDR3 loop spans 15 amino acids. This chain's CDR3 is CASSTHRDRMYGYTF. The DNA of the CDR3 is TGTGCCAGCAGTACGCACCGGGACAGGATGTATGGCTACACCTTC.

The rearrangement links TRBV18 to TRBJ2-7, with D maybe TRBD1 (5 bases). Trimming left V 3 bases short and J 8 bases short, with 20 bases between. The CDR3 is made up of 15 amino acids. CDR1 and CDR2 (germline): KGHSH, LQKENI. The CDR3 sequence: CASSPPVGQALQQYF. CDR3 coding DNA: TGTGCCAGCTCACCCCCTGTGGGGCAGGCTTTACAGCAGTACTTC.

V usage is TRBV10-3 and J usage is TRBJ2-1; 9 bases are shared with TRBD2. Germline assignment: CDR1 ENHRY and CDR2 SYGVKD. Unmatched junction bases numbered 2, after V lost 0 bases and J lost 2 bases. CDR3 length equals 16 residues. The CDR3 bases are TGTGCCATCAGTGAGTCGACTAGCGGAACCTACAATGAGCAGTTCTTC. Translating gives CAISESTSGTYNEQFF.

The gene calls are TRBV4-1 and TRBJ1-4; possible D gene TRBD1, 5 bases. CDR1 is MGHRA, CDR2 YSYEKL, per germline. The CDR3 length is 15 residues. The V gene lost 1 base and the J gene lost 7 bases, with 13 bases spanning the gap. For the CDR3, the DNA is TGCGCCAGCAGCCAAGTGGCAGCGGGACTTGAAAAACTGTTTTTT. Translated, it gives CASSQVAAGLEKLFF.